The next 13 T cell receptor beta chains were all read from a single sample in a study of early T cells in non-severe SARS-CoV-2 infection. TCRdb fed the 5' RACE reads into MiXCR, producing one record per CDR3 protein. Here the sample spans some 35,000 distinct CDR3 sequences, 6% to 8.5% being singletons. The specimen comprised whole blood, sampled at baseline. The receptor source for this set is an adult who was a healthcare worker with PCR-confirmed SARS-CoV-2 infection or an uninfected control (not recorded which).

This clonotype has a handful of counts. The chain links TRBV28 to TRBJ2-7; no clear D. V lost 6 bases and J lost 3, with 15 bases in between. Germline V lookup: CDR1 MDHEN, CDR2 SYDVKM. There are 14 residues in the CDR3. Here the CDR3 reads CASSRTSTGYEQYF. CDR3 nucleotides: TGTGCCAGCAGCCGGACCAGTACTGGCTACGAGCAGTACTTC.

This clonotype occurred a few times. V usage is TRBV28 and J usage is TRBJ2-4; TRBD1 is a possible D gene (5 bases). V dropped 5 bases and J dropped 7 bases, with 9 bases sitting between them. This CDR3 has 12 amino acids. The germline V gene has CDR1 MDHEN and CDR2 SYDVKM. CDR3 DNA: TGTGCCAGCAGTATTCCAGGGAACATTCAGTACTTC. This gives the protein CASSIPGNIQYF.

This clonotype was counted many times. The rearrangement links TRBV11-2 to TRBJ2-7, with 12 bases that match TRBD1. V lost 1 base, J lost 7 bases, and 8 bases stayed unmatched. Germline V gives CDR1 SGHAT, CDR2 FQNNGV. This CDR3 has 16 amino acids. The CDR3 region is CASSLVRGQGAGEQYF. The CDR3 region has the DNA TGTGCCAGCAGCTTAGTACGGGGACAGGGGGCCGGGGAGCAGTACTTC.

This clonotype was counted a few times. The chain carries TRBV28 and TRBJ2-5; D possibly corresponds to TRBD1 (6 bases). This CDR3 is 16 amino acids long. Germline CDR1 reads MDHEN; CDR2 reads SYDVKM. The V gene lost 3 bases and the J gene lost 5 bases, with 19 bases spanning the gap. The CDR3 is CASSLSSLTGWETQYF. The CDR3 DNA reads TGTGCCAGCAGTTTGTCCTCCTTGACAGGATGGGAGACCCAGTACTTC.

This clonotype was detected many times. The chain recombines TRBV28 with TRBJ2-7; D is uncertain. The CDR3 has 15 amino acids. The germline V gene encodes CDR1 MDHEN and CDR2 SYDVKM. V was cut by 6 bases and J by 0 bases, with 15 bases left in between. The CDR3 nucleotides read TGTGCCAGCAGCGAAGTACGTTTTAGCTCCTACGAGCAGTACTTC. This gives the protein CASSEVRFSSYEQYF. The full variable domain, rest sourced from reference TRBV28 and TRBJ2-7, is DVKVTQSSRYLVKRTGEKVFLECVQDMDHENMFWYRQDPGLGLRLIYFSYDVKMKEKGDIPEGYSVSREKKERFSLILESASTNQTSMYLCASSEVRFSSYEQYFGPGTRLTVT.

This clonotype was counted a few times. The chain uses TRBV5-6 and TRBJ2-2; D gene ambiguous. The length of the CDR3 is 16 residues. Trimming pared 1 base from V and 7 bases from J, leaving 17 bases between. CDR1 and CDR2 from the germline V gene are SGHDT and YYEEEE. This CDR3 reads CASSLIGTPLGGELFF. The CDR3 bases are TGTGCCAGCAGCTTGATTGGCACACCACTCGGCGGGGAGCTGTTTTTT. Using reference TRBV5-6 and TRBJ2-2 for the parts outside the CDR3, the full variable domain is DAGVTQSPTHLIKTRGQQVTLRCSPKSGHDTVSWYQQALGQGPQFIFQYYEEEERQRGNFPDRFSGHQFPNYSSELNVNALLLGDSALYLCASSLIGTPLGGELFFGEGSRLTVL.

This clonotype was picked up many times. This chain connects TRBV18 to TRBJ1-1; D not certain. V gave up 0 bases and J gave up 5 bases, with 10 bases separating them. The CDR3 consists of 14 residues. Germline V gene lookup returns CDR1 KGHSH and CDR2 LQKENI. The DNA of the CDR3 is TGTGCCAGCTCACCACCGTTGGTGGGGACTGAAGCTTTCTTT. Its protein product is CASSPPLVGTEAFF.

This clonotype was seen a handful of times. V usage is TRBV7-3 and J usage is TRBJ2-3; possible D gene TRBD2, 7 bases. The V gene lost 5 bases and the J gene lost 2 bases, with 14 bases spanning the gap. In germline, CDR1 is SGHTA, CDR2 FQGTGA. The CDR3 has 15 amino acids. CDR3 amino acids: CASSQGGAYTDTQYF. The CDR3 nucleotides are TGTGCCAGCAGCCAAGGGGGGGCTTACACAGATACGCAGTATTTT.

The rearrangement joins TRBV6-5 to TRBJ2-1; perhaps TRBD2 as D (6 bases). CDR1 is MNHEY, CDR2 SVGAGI, per germline. The V end was cut by 0 bases, the J end by 8 bases, with 8 bases between. The CDR3 runs 13 residues. Here the CDR3 DNA reads TGTGCCAGCAGTTACTCCCTAGCGTATGAGCAGTTCTTC. Amino acids: CASSYSLAYEQFF.

The chain uses TRBV7-8 and TRBJ2-7, with D perhaps TRBD2 (6 bases). The germline CDR1 and CDR2 sequences are SGHVS and FQNEAQ. CDR3 size: 15 residues. The germline V and J ends were trimmed by 5 bases and 0 bases, with 14 bases remaining between them. In nucleotides, the CDR3 is TGTGCCAGCAGCAGCCGGGACTTAGTCTCCTACGAGCAGTACTTC. It codes for CASSSRDLVSYEQYF.

By frequency in the sample, this clonotype is medium-sized. The chain has TRBV6-1 and TRBJ2-3, with 11 bases aligning to TRBD2. CDR1 is MNHNS, CDR2 SASEGT, per germline. Losses at the gene ends were 5 bases for V and 0 bases for J; bases not matched to a gene: 7. The CDR3 is 17 residues long. The CDR3 region has the DNA TGTGCCAGCAGTCTCGAAAGACTAGCGGGGAGCACAGATACGCAGTATTTT. Its translation is CASSLERLAGSTDTQYF.

There are many counts of this clonotype. This chain joins TRBV6-2 or TRBV6-3 and TRBJ2-4; no firm D call. Between the trimmed V and J ends, which lost 2 bases and 2 bases, there was a span of 1 base. CDR3 length: 12 amino acids. From germline, CDR1 is MNHEY and CDR2 SVGEGT. The CDR3 reads CASSYPKNIQYF. The DNA for the CDR3 is TGTGCCAGCAGTTACCCCAAAAACATTCAGTACTTC.

The rearrangement uses TRBV30 and TRBJ2-3; 10 nucleotides align to TRBD1. J was trimmed by 6 bases and V by 2 bases; bases with no gene match: 8. Germline loops: CDR1 GTSNPN, CDR2 SVGIG (reference sequence). CDR3 length equals 15 residues. The CDR3 here is CAWSPGQGMGDTQYF. CDR3 coding DNA: TGTGCCTGGAGTCCGGGACAGGGGATGGGGGATACGCAGTATTTT.